The 16 T cell receptor beta chains presented below share a single source sample, sequenced in a study of blood T cells in healthy people across ages. A second PCR of 7 to 11 cycles used a sample-barcoded 5' primer and a J-beta primer mix. From the 5' RACE reads, TCRdb called clonotypes with MiXCR, one entry per CDR3 protein. This table has about 1.5 million distinct CDR3 sequences, around 42% appearing once. Sequencing was done on a sample of blood. These receptors were collected from a woman in her late teens or twenties in good health.

This sequence joins TRBV28 and TRBJ1-2, with D tentatively TRBD1 (6 bases). V was cut by 6 bases and J by 8 bases, with 19 bases left in between. The germline V gene has CDR1 MDHEN and CDR2 SYDVKM. This CDR3 has 14 residues. The CDR3 DNA is TGTGCCAGCAGGATGACAGGTGCCCTGGGGGGCTACACCTTC. It codes for CASRMTGALGGYTF.

This chain links TRBV6-1 with TRBJ2-1, with 7 bases matching TRBD2. V lost 0 bases to trimming and J lost 10 bases; unmatched junction nucleotides: 12. The germline CDR1 and CDR2 sequences are MNHNS and SASEGT. This CDR3 comprises 16 residues. DNA of the CDR3: TGTGCCAGCAGTGAAGCTTCGGGCGGGAGCTCCTACGAGCAGTTCTTC. Protein sequence: CASSEASGGSSYEQFF.

This clonotype was seen just once. The chain recombines TRBV3-1 with TRBJ1-2; 9 positions agree with TRBD1. Germline V gene sequence: CDR1 LGHDT, CDR2 YNNKEL (reference sequence). The CDR3 has 15 amino acids. Trimming cost V 3 bases and J 6 bases; bases outside gene matches: 8. The CDR3 region is CASSQTGTGTHGYTF. DNA for the CDR3: TGTGCCAGCAGCCAGACCGGGACAGGGACCCATGGCTACACCTTC.

J is TRBJ1-1 and V is TRBV11-2; D not resolved. Germline CDR1 is SGHAT and CDR2 is FQNNGV. With 0 bases removed from V and 5 bases from J, the gap between germline ends came to 13 bases. The CDR3 is 15 amino acids. The CDR3 region is CASSLDRISHTEAFF. As DNA, the CDR3 is TGTGCCAGCAGCTTAGATCGGATATCCCATACTGAAGCTTTCTTT.

The V and J genes are TRBV9 and TRBJ2-7; D not certain. The germline V gene encodes CDR1 SGDLS and CDR2 YYNGEE. The CDR3 totals 14 residues. V was pared by 2 bases and J by 2 bases, with 11 bases between. The CDR3 protein is CASSVWEGPYEQYF. Written as DNA, the CDR3 is TGTGCCAGCAGCGTCTGGGAAGGACCCTACGAGCAGTACTTC.

This clonotype was counted a few times. J is TRBJ1-5 and V is TRBV6-1; D not resolved. CDR1 is MNHNS, CDR2 SASEGT, per germline. Trimming pared 3 bases from V and 1 base from J, leaving 7 bases between. The CDR3 consists of 14 residues. CDR3 nucleotide sequence: TGTGCCAGCAGTGAGATAGGGAGCAATCAGCCCCAGCATTTT. It encodes CASSEIGSNQPQHF.

In the case of this clonotype: One end of the junction is discordant with germline, which a read error may explain. The rearrangement uses TRBV2 and TRBJ2-5, with D tentatively TRBD2 (5 bases). Germline values: CDR1 SNHLY, CDR2 FYNNEI. The CDR3 consists of 16 residues. For the CDR3, the DNA is TGTGCCAGCAGCCGCCGGGGTCCTCTTTACCAAGGGACCCAGTACTTC. As protein: CASSRRGPLYQGTQYF.

This clonotype was observed once. The chain carries TRBV4-1 and TRBJ2-1; 8 nucleotides agree with TRBD2. With the DNA end fitting TRBJ2-7 better, the J assignment may be wrong. This CDR3 region has 17 residues. CDR1 is MGHRA and CDR2 is YSYEKL in the germline V gene. CDR3: CASSQDWSGLAYNEQYF. CDR3 bases: TGCGCCAGCAGCCAAGATTGGTCAGGACTAGCCTACAATGAGCAGTACTTC.

This clonotype was detected only once. The chain has TRBV6-1 and TRBJ1-3; D may be TRBD1 (5 bases). Deletions cut 8 bases from V and 3 bases from J, with 17 bases between. CDR3 length equals 15 residues. Germline V gene sequence: CDR1 MNHNS, CDR2 SASEGT. CDR3 loop: CASSGDGSDGNTIYF. CDR3 nucleotides: TGTGCCAGCTCGGGGGACGGGTCGGATGGAAACACCATATATTTT.

The chain couples TRBV20-1 to TRBJ2-5; 8 bases match TRBD2. CDR3 length: 14 amino acids. The germline gives CDR1 DFQATT, CDR2 SNEGSKA (reference sequence). Trimming took 1 base from V and 2 from J; bases not matched to a gene: 3. CDR3 loop: CSARATSGQETQYF. The CDR3 DNA follows: TGCAGTGCTAGAGCTACTAGCGGACAAGAGACCCAGTACTTC.

The rearrangement uses TRBV9 and TRBJ2-1; 10 nucleotides match TRBD2. The ends lost 4 bases at V and 10 bases at J; junction bases unmatched: 17. Germline V CDR1 and CDR2: SGDLS, YYNGEE. The CDR3 length is 17 residues. CDR3 in DNA: TGTGCCAGCAGCCCACACCCTACTAGCGGGATCTTTGGAGAGCAGTTCTTC. Translated: CASSPHPTSGIFGEQFF.

The CDR3 loop is CASGGRTQETQYF. The CDR3 nucleotides are TGTGCCAGCGGGGGCAGGACACAAGAGACCCAGTACTTC. The J gene is TRBJ2-5, the V gene TRBV12-3 or TRBV12-4, with D perhaps TRBD1 (6 bases). Trimming pared 8 bases from V and 2 bases from J, leaving 12 bases between. The CDR3 totals 13 residues.

CDR3 region: CASSLAPGTTGNTIYF. The CDR3 nucleotides are TGCGCCAGCAGCTTGGCCCCCGGGACAACTGGAAACACCATATATTTT. J is TRBJ1-3 and V is TRBV5-1; D possibly corresponds to TRBD1 (6 bases). CDR1 SGHRS and CDR2 YFSETQ come from the germline V gene. This CDR3 has 16 amino acids. The germline V and J ends were trimmed by 0 bases and 2 bases, with 12 bases remaining between them.

The V and J genes are TRBV7-9 and TRBJ2-1, with D possibly matching TRBD1 (5 bases). This CDR3 spans 13 amino acids. The ends were cut back, 2 bases at V and 12 bases at J, with 14 bases in the middle. Germline V gene lookup returns CDR1 SEHNR and CDR2 FQNEAQ (reference sequence). For the CDR3, the DNA is TGTGCCAGCAGCTTATTCCCCAGGCAGGGGCAGTTCTTC. Amino acids: CASSLFPRQGQFF.

This chain uses TRBV5-1 with TRBJ1-4; 9 nucleotides agree with TRBD1. This CDR3 has 16 residues. Germline values: CDR1 SGHRS, CDR2 YFSETQ. V lost 3 bases to trimming and J lost 8 bases; unmatched junction nucleotides: 11. CDR3 coding DNA: TGCGCCAGCAGCTCAGCAAAAACAGGGGGCGGCGAAAAACTGTTTTTT. This translates into CASSSAKTGGGEKLFF.

The chain combines TRBV5-5 with TRBJ2-1, with 7 bases aligning to TRBD1. The CDR3 sequence is 15 residues long. CDR1 is SGHKS, CDR2 YYEKEE, per germline (reference sequence). Trimming cost V 1 base and J 7 bases; bases outside gene matches: 8. CDR3 DNA: TGTGCCAGCAGCTTGAGCTCAGACAGGGCTAATGAGCAGTTCTTC. This encodes CASSLSSDRANEQFF.